The rows below give T cell receptor beta chains drawn from one sample of a study of shared clonotypes between healthy human individuals. Libraries were prepared by immunoSEQ multiplex PCR; TCRdb keeps only in-frame clonotypes and omits some of them. Here the sample spans 1.5 million to 2.5 million clones, about 94% being singletons. The specimen sequenced was naive CD8+ T cells sorted from blood. Source of these receptors: a man between 18 and 29 years old in good health. The CDR3 runs from the conserved cysteine through the conserved F or W. Fields, in order: V gene, clone size, J gene, D gene, CDR3 protein, CDR3 DNA. D genes are given only for firm matches. Clone size is shown for a subset of rows, as once, few, many or a class of expanded clone.

TRBV30	NA	TRBJ2-5	TRBD2	CAWGSAGGPWETQYF	TGTGCCTGGGGCAGCGCGGGAGGGCCCTGGGAGACCCAGTACTTC
TRBV27	NA	TRBJ2-7	NA	CASSLDSSYEQYF	TGTGCCAGCAGTTTGGACAGCTCCTACGAGCAGTACTTC
TRBV4-1	NA	TRBJ2-7	TRBD2	CASSQDGLAGVYEQYF	TGCGCCAGCAGCCAAGACGGACTAGCGGGGGTCTACGAGCAGTACTTC
TRBV2	NA	TRBJ2-7	TRBD1	CASSQDGTGLGEQYF	TGTGCCAGCAGCCAAGACGGGACAGGACTGGGGGAGCAGTACTTC
TRBV9	NA	TRBJ1-1	NA	CASSAAGGTVQDTEAFF	TGTGCCAGCAGCGCCGCCGGGGGTACGGTTCAGGACACTGAAGCTTTCTTT
TRBV7-6	NA	TRBJ2-3	NA	CASTKTGYTDTQYF	TGTGCCAGCACCAAAACAGGGTACACAGATACGCAGTATTTT
TRBV4-1	NA	TRBJ2-7	TRBD1	CASSQAGQGAWEQYF	TGCGCCAGCAGCCAAGCAGGACAGGGGGCTTGGGAGCAGTACTTC
TRBV15	NA	TRBJ1-1	NA	CATSRDRNRATEAFF	TGTGCCACCAGCAGAGATCGGAACAGGGCCACTGAAGCTTTCTTT
TRBV11-2	NA	TRBJ2-1	TRBD2	CASSLLAGGTGNEQFF	TGTGCCAGCAGCCTGCTAGCGGGAGGTACTGGGAATGAGCAGTTCTTC
TRBV5-8	NA	TRBJ2-2	NA	CASSLGQTGELFF	TGTGCCAGCAGCCTTGGACAGACCGGGGAGCTGTTTTTT
TRBV28	NA	TRBJ1-6	NA	CASSLLLVGPNSPLHF	TGTGCCAGCAGTTTATTATTAGTTGGACCTAATTCACCCCTCCACTTT
TRBV7-9	NA	TRBJ2-5	NA	CASSSQGPPETQYF	TGTGCCAGCAGCAGCCAGGGGCCTCCAGAGACCCAGTACTTC
TRBV2	NA	TRBJ2-7	NA	CASSEAGAGAEQYF	TGTGCCAGCAGTGAAGCGGGGGCGGGGGCCGAGCAGTACTTC
TRBV5-5	NA	TRBJ1-2	NA	CASSQTGTPVVIGYTF	TGTGCCAGCAGCCAAACCGGGACCCCGGTAGTTATAGGCTACACCTTC
TRBV7-9	NA	TRBJ2-7	NA	CASSQGLGSSYEQYF	TGTGCCAGCAGCCAAGGACTCGGGAGCTCCTACGAGCAGTACTTC
TRBV4-1	NA	TRBJ2-7	NA	CASSLGGGYEQYF	TGCGCCAGCAGCCTAGGGGGAGGCTACGAGCAGTACTTC
TRBV11-2	NA	TRBJ1-4	NA	CASSLDLYLNGLNEKLFF	TGTGCCAGCAGCTTAGATCTATACCTCAACGGGTTGAATGAAAAACTGTTTTTT
TRBV7-8	once	TRBJ2-5	NA	CASSLVVVGNQETQYF	TGTGCCAGCAGCTTAGTTGTGGTGGGGAACCAAGAGACCCAGTACTTC
TRBV9	NA	TRBJ1-1	TRBD1	CASSGTPGQGTEAFF	TGTGCCAGCAGCGGGACCCCGGGACAGGGCACTGAAGCTTTCTTT
TRBV29-1	NA	TRBJ2-7	TRBD2	CSTAGGTSGETYEQYF	TGCAGCACCGCAGGGGGGACTAGCGGGGAAACCTACGAGCAGTACTTC
TRBV28	NA	TRBJ2-5	NA	CASSYLPGGEETQYF	TGTGCCAGCAGTTACCTGCCGGGGGGCGAAGAGACCCAGTACTTC
TRBV5-4	NA	TRBJ2-7	NA	CASSSPGLGEQYF	TGTGCCAGCAGCTCCCCCGGTTTGGGGGAGCAGTACTTC
TRBV5-6	NA	TRBJ2-3	NA	CASSPDAVPDTQYF	TGTGCCAGCAGCCCGGACGCGGTCCCAGATACGCAGTATTTT
TRBV19	NA	TRBJ1-1	NA	CASLDFMNTEAFF	TGTGCCAGTCTCGACTTCATGAACACTGAAGCTTTCTTT
TRBV30	NA	TRBJ2-7	TRBD1	CAWSVGQGFHEQYF	TGTGCCTGGAGTGTTGGACAGGGATTCCACGAGCAGTACTTC
TRBV6-1	NA	TRBJ1-4	NA	CASSAAWSEKLFF	TGTGCCAGCAGTGCTGCTTGGTCTGAAAAACTGTTTTTT
TRBV5-4	NA	TRBJ2-1	NA	CASSLGLASYNEQFF	TGTGCCAGCAGCTTGGGTCTAGCGAGTTACAATGAGCAGTTCTTC
TRBV4-1	NA	TRBJ2-1	TRBD2	CASSQAPGLAGVSYNEQFF	TGCGCCAGCAGCCAGGCTCCGGGACTAGCGGGAGTCTCCTACAATGAGCAGTTCTTC
TRBV4-1	NA	TRBJ2-7	TRBD2	CASSQDQREGYEQYF	TGCGCCAGCAGCCAAGATCAGCGGGAGGGCTACGAGCAGTACTTC
TRBV7-9	NA	TRBJ2-3	NA	CASSLFEGGTDTQYF	TGTGCCAGCAGCTTATTTGAGGGTGGCACAGATACGCAGTATTTT
TRBV9	NA	TRBJ1-2	TRBD1	CASSVITGGIYGYTF	TGTGCCAGCAGCGTAATAACAGGGGGGATTTATGGCTACACCTTC
TRBV11-2	NA	TRBJ2-7	NA	CASSSSATGVGEQYF	TGTGCCAGCAGCTCAAGCGCTACGGGGGTGGGCGAGCAGTACTTC
TRBV5-4	NA	TRBJ2-1	TRBD2	CASSWGSGGSYNEQFF	TGTGCCAGCAGCTGGGGGTCGGGAGGCTCCTACAATGAGCAGTTCTTC
TRBV14	NA	TRBJ1-6	TRBD1	CASSLGPGQGDSPLHF	TGTGCCAGCAGCCTAGGACCGGGACAGGGGGATTCACCCCTCCACTTT
TRBV7-2	NA	TRBJ2-7	NA	CASSSFGEAYEQYF	TGTGCCAGCAGCTCCTTCGGCGAGGCCTACGAGCAGTACTTC
TRBV9	NA	TRBJ2-7	TRBD1	CASSVGDRGYEQYF	TGTGCCAGCAGCGTAGGGGACAGGGGTTACGAGCAGTACTTC
TRBV27	NA	TRBJ2-7	TRBD1	CATIGTGPYEQYF	TGTGCCACTATCGGGACAGGGCCCTACGAGCAGTACTTC
TRBV29-1	NA	TRBJ2-2	NA	CSVEESFGELFF	TGCAGCGTTGAAGAATCATTCGGGGAGCTGTTTTTT
TRBV5-5	NA	TRBJ2-3	NA	CASSWVHGGTDTQYF	TGTGCCAGCAGCTGGGTCCACGGGGGCACAGATACGCAGTATTTT
TRBV2	NA	TRBJ1-1	TRBD1	CASMGPDRVENTEAFF	TGTGCCAGCATGGGACCTGACAGGGTCGAGAACACTGAAGCTTTCTTT
TRBV30	NA	TRBJ2-6	NA	CAWSVLLAGHLYSGANVLTF	TGTGCCTGGAGTGTCCTCTTGGCGGGACACCTATACTCTGGGGCCAACGTCCTGACTTTC
TRBV5-6	NA	TRBJ2-2	NA	CASSRDIANTGELFF	TGTGCCAGCTCACGGGACATCGCGAACACCGGGGAGCTGTTTTTT
TRBV7-9	NA	TRBJ2-1	NA	CASSSPSSAGNEQFF	TGTGCCAGCAGCTCTCCCTCCTCAGCAGGGAATGAGCAGTTCTTC
TRBV6-5	NA	TRBJ2-7	NA	CASSYQGSSYEQYF	TGTGCCAGCAGTTACCAAGGGAGCTCCTACGAGCAGTACTTC
TRBV2	NA	TRBJ2-7	NA	CASNVLGQGLDEQYF	TGTGCCAGCAACGTCCTCGGGCAGGGTCTCGACGAGCAGTACTTC
TRBV30	NA	TRBJ1-2	NA	CAWSVPYGYTF	TGTGCCTGGAGTGTACCCTATGGCTACACCTTC
TRBV5-8	NA	TRBJ1-1	NA	CASSTGRFEAFF	TGTGCCAGCAGCACAGGACGGTTTGAAGCTTTCTTT
TRBV10-1	NA	TRBJ2-7	TRBD2	CASSEFSGTSGPSYEQYF	TGCGCCAGCAGTGAATTTTCCGGGACTAGCGGGCCATCCTACGAGCAGTACTTC